These 24 T cell receptor beta chains were all obtained from the same sample, sequenced in a study of T cell changes during pregnancy in multiple sclerosis. The data were produced by immunoSEQ multiplex PCR, yet TCRdb's version contains in-frame clones alone and is incomplete. The repertoire includes some 96,000 clones, about 90% of them detected once, and around 1.8% sits in the top ten. This sample comprised peripheral blood, obtained after pregnancy. All receptors derive from a female donor with multiple sclerosis, enrolled in a pregnancy study.

Only one count was recorded for this clone. The V call is TRBV7-9, the J call TRBJ2-4; D is possibly TRBD1 (6 bases). The CDR3 totals 15 residues. The germline V gene has CDR1 SEHNR and CDR2 FQNEAQ (reference sequence). The ends were cut back, 5 bases at V and 8 bases at J, with 19 bases in the middle. This chain's CDR3 is CASSQGQSGEDIQYF. CDR3 DNA sequence: TGTGCCAGCAGCCAGGGGCAATCTGGAGAGGACATTCAGTACTTC.

The chain links TRBV5-1 to TRBJ1-5; a possible D gene is TRBD1 (6 bases). Per the germline V gene, CDR1 is SGHRS and CDR2 is YFSETQ. The CDR3 is 15 residues long. Between the trimmed V and J ends, which lost 2 bases and 3 bases, there was a span of 12 bases. The CDR3 spells CASSLWAGDNQPQHF. For the CDR3, the DNA is TGCGCCAGCAGCTTATGGGCAGGGGACAATCAGCCCCAGCATTTT.

The chain employs TRBV7-2 and TRBJ1-1; possible D gene TRBD1, 5 bases. The CDR3 loop spans 16 amino acids. Germline lookup yields CDR1 SGHTA and CDR2 FQGNSA. V was clipped by 7 bases and J by 3 bases, with 21 bases between them. CDR3 DNA sequence: TGTGCCAGCATCCCCACATCCCGGGGGGGGTACACTGAAGCTTTCTTT. Its protein product is CASIPTSRGGYTEAFF. Complete variable domain (other parts from reference TRBV7-2 and TRBJ1-1): GAGVSQSPSNKVTEKGKDVELRCDPISGHTALYWYRQSLGQGLEFLIYFQGNSAPDKSGLPSDRFSAERTGGSVSTLTIQRTQQEDSAVYLCASIPTSRGGYTEAFFGQGTRLTVV.

Remarks on this clone: Other nucleotide sequences from this sample produce the same CDR3. The chain couples TRBV27 to TRBJ1-1; D call uncertain. The ends were cut back, 0 bases at V and 5 bases at J, with 7 bases in the middle. Germline-derived CDR1 and CDR2 are MNHEY and SMNVEV (reference sequence). This CDR3 is 13 amino acids long. The CDR3 reads CASSLSRGTEAFF. The CDR3 DNA sequence: TGTGCCAGCAGTTTATCGCGGGGAACTGAAGCTTTCTTT.

This chain connects TRBV6-4 to TRBJ2-3; TRBD2 matches 14 bases. V gave up 3 bases and J gave up 10 bases; unmatched junction bases: 6. The germline gives CDR1 MRHNA, CDR2 SNTAGT. The CDR3 runs to 15 residues. CDR3 residues: CASSEGTSGSGAQYF. The CDR3 region has the DNA TGTGCCAGCAGTGAAGGGACTAGCGGGAGTGGGGCGCAGTATTTT.

The CDR3: CASSEGEKGNTEAFF. In DNA form, the CDR3 reads TGTGCCAGCAGTGAAGGGGAGAAAGGGAACACTGAAGCTTTCTTT. This sequence joins TRBV2 and TRBJ1-1; D remains ambiguous. The CDR3 consists of 15 residues. Germline values: CDR1 SNHLY, CDR2 FYNNEI. With 1 base removed from V and 1 base from J, the gap between germline ends came to 10 bases.

The chain has TRBV5-4 and TRBJ2-1; maybe TRBD2 (6 bases). Germline values: CDR1 SGHNT, CDR2 YYREEE (reference sequence). The CDR3 loop spans 14 amino acids. V lost 4 bases and J 5 bases, leaving 13 bases between the germline ends. The CDR3 nucleotides read TGTGCCAGCAGCCCGGGAGTTTATGACAATGAGCAGTTCTTC. Translating it yields CASSPGVYDNEQFF.

This chain links TRBV9 with TRBJ2-2, with 8 bases fitting TRBD2. The CDR3 length is 16 residues. The germline V gene has CDR1 SGDLS and CDR2 YYNGEE. V was pared by 0 bases and J by 1 base, with 2 bases of the junction left unmatched. The CDR3 loop reads CASSVVLAGNTGELFF. The CDR3 DNA sequence: TGTGCCAGCAGCGTAGTTCTAGCGGGGAACACCGGGGAGCTGTTTTTT. Complete variable domain (other parts from reference TRBV9 and TRBJ2-2): DSGVTQTPKHLITATGQRVTLRCSPRSGDLSVYWYQQSLDQGLQFLIQYYNGEERAKGNILERFSAQQFPDLHSELNLSSLELGDSALYFCASSVVLAGNTGELFFGEGSRLTVL.

The J gene is TRBJ2-1, the V gene TRBV15; 7 bases are a match to TRBD2. Germline V gene data show CDR1 as LNHNV and CDR2 as YYDKDF (reference sequence). With 1 base clipped from V and 8 bases from J, the junction kept 8 bases outside the gene matches. The CDR3 covers 15 residues. CDR3 residues: CATSRVGLAVDEQFF. As DNA, the CDR3 is TGTGCCACCAGCAGAGTAGGTCTAGCGGTGGATGAGCAGTTCTTC. Complete variable domain (other parts from reference TRBV15 and TRBJ2-1): DAMVIQNPRYQVTQFGKPVTLSCSQTLNHNVMYWYQQKSSQAPKLLFHYYDKDFNNEADTPDNFQSRRPNTSFCFLDIRSPGLGDTAMYLCATSRVGLAVDEQFFGPGTRLTVL.

This sequence joins TRBV12-5 and TRBJ1-1; 7 nucleotides line up with TRBD1. The germline V gene has CDR1 LGHNT and CDR2 FRNRAP. Unmatched junction bases numbered 4, after V lost 0 bases and J lost 0 bases. This CDR3 contains 16 residues. CDR3 nucleotides: TGTGCTAGTGGTTTGGTCCTGGGACAGATGAACACTGAAGCTTTCTTT. This sequence encodes CASGLVLGQMNTEAFF.

This rearrangement joins TRBV5-1 to TRBJ1-5; D possibly corresponds to TRBD1 (5 bases). Germline V gives CDR1 SGHRS, CDR2 YFSETQ. Trimming cost V 0 bases and J 1 base, with 8 bases left between them. The CDR3 consists of 15 residues. The CDR3 protein is CASSLGGESNQPQHF. CDR3 DNA: TGCGCCAGCAGCTTGGGGGGGGAAAGCAATCAGCCCCAGCATTTT.

The J gene is TRBJ1-2, the V gene TRBV9; D is ambiguous. Trimming took off 7 bases at V and 4 bases at J, with 14 bases between the two ends. The CDR3 contains 13 residues. CDR1 and CDR2 (germline): SGDLS, YYNGEE. The chain's CDR3 is CASGNSGGYGYTF. The CDR3, as DNA: TGTGCCAGCGGCAATTCCGGAGGCTATGGCTACACCTTC.

With respect to this clone: Other DNA sequences within the sample encode an identical CDR3. The chain recombines TRBV27 with TRBJ1-1; TRBD1 is a possible D gene (5 bases). V shed 2 bases and J shed 1 base, with 5 bases lying between them. There are 13 residues in the CDR3. Germline V lookup: CDR1 MNHEY, CDR2 SMNVEV (reference sequence). The CDR3 spells CASSLRGNTEAFF. The DNA of the CDR3 is TGTGCCAGCAGTTTAAGGGGGAACACTGAAGCTTTCTTT.

The chain links TRBV19 to TRBJ1-1; D ambiguous. V shed 8 bases and J shed 0 bases, with 13 bases lying between them. The germline V gene encodes CDR1 LNHDA and CDR2 SQIVND (reference sequence). This CDR3 is 14 amino acids long. CDR3 coding DNA: TGTGCCAGTCGGCAAACAGTAATGAACACTGAAGCTTTCTTT. Translation: CASRQTVMNTEAFF. The full variable domain, rest sourced from reference TRBV19 and TRBJ1-1, is DGGITQSPKYLFRKEGQNVTLSCEQNLNHDAMYWYRQDPGQGLRLIYYSQIVNDFQKGDIAEGYSVSREKKESFPLTVTSAQKNPTAFYLCASRQTVMNTEAFFGQGTRLTVV.

This chain joins TRBV12-5 and TRBJ1-1, with 11 nucleotides matching TRBD1. CDR3 length: 23 residues. V lost 1 base to trimming and J lost 1 base; unmatched junction nucleotides: 23. Germline V gene lookup returns CDR1 LGHNT and CDR2 FRNRAP. In DNA form, the CDR3 reads TGTGCTAGTGGTTTGGCACCAAAATATCATGGACAGGGGGCCTACATACAGAACACTGAAGCTTTCTTT. Translating it yields CASGLAPKYHGQGAYIQNTEAFF.

About this clone: Germline and junction disagree at one end, which may indicate a read error. The chain carries TRBV7-7 and TRBJ2-1; 12 positions match TRBD2. This CDR3 has 16 amino acids. Looked up from germline, CDR1 is SSHAT and CDR2 is FNYEAQ (reference sequence). CDR3 loop: CASSSASGRAGDEQFF. The CDR3 DNA is TGTGCTAGCAGCTCAGCTAGCGGGAGGGCCGGCGATGAGCAGTTCTTC. The complete variable domain, with remaining parts taken from reference TRBV7-7 and TRBJ2-1, reads GAGVSQSPRYKVTKRGQDVTLRCDPISSHATLYWYQQALGQGPEFLTYFNYEAQPDKSGLPSDRFSAERPEGSISTLTIQRTEQRDSAMYRCASSSASGRAGDEQFFGPGTRLTVL.

The chain links TRBV19 to TRBJ1-2; TRBD1 aligns across 11 bases. The CDR3 totals 14 residues. V gave up 5 bases and J gave up 5 bases; unmatched junction bases: 4. The germline V gene encodes CDR1 LNHDA and CDR2 SQIVND (reference sequence). CDR3 sequence: CASSPGQGAYGYTF. For the CDR3, the DNA is TGTGCCAGTAGTCCAGGACAGGGGGCTTATGGCTACACCTTC. Supplemented by reference TRBV19 and TRBJ1-2, the full variable domain reads DGGITQSPKYLFRKEGQNVTLSCEQNLNHDAMYWYRQDPGQGLRLIYYSQIVNDFQKGDIAEGYSVSREKKESFPLTVTSAQKNPTAFYLCASSPGQGAYGYTFGSGTRLTVV.

Only one count was recorded for this clone. This chain connects TRBV28 to TRBJ1-5; 8 nucleotides agree with TRBD1. The V segment lost 4 bases and the J segment 0 bases; nucleotides outside the gene matches: 2. CDR3 length equals 15 residues. Germline assignment: CDR1 MDHEN and CDR2 SYDVKM. In nucleotides, the CDR3 is TGTGCCAGCAGTTCACAGGGGGGTAGCAATCAGCCCCAGCATTTT. It translates to CASSSQGGSNQPQHF.

The chain carries TRBV5-1 and TRBJ1-3, with D perhaps matching TRBD1 (6 bases). V lost 3 bases and J 3 bases, leaving 13 bases between the germline ends. The germline V gene encodes CDR1 SGHRS and CDR2 YFSETQ. The CDR3 is 15 residues long. The CDR3 coding sequence is TGCGCCAGCAGCTCGACACAGGGTGGTGGAAACACCATATATTTT. It specifies CASSSTQGGGNTIYF.

This clone has more than one count but fewer than ten. This chain joins TRBV28 and TRBJ1-2, with a tentative D call TRBD1 (6 bases). V was trimmed by 3 bases and J by 5 bases, leaving 28 bases between them. Germline V gene sequence: CDR1 MDHEN, CDR2 SYDVKM. The CDR3 runs to 19 residues. For the CDR3, the DNA is TGTGCCAGCAGTTTGGTATCAGGGGCAGGTGGATCGAACTATTATGGCTACACCTTC. As protein: CASSLVSGAGGSNYYGYTF.

This sequence joins TRBV27 and TRBJ2-1, with 14 bases matching TRBD2. The ends lost 5 bases at V and 12 bases at J; junction bases unmatched: 12. Germline lookup yields CDR1 MNHEY and CDR2 SMNVEV (reference sequence). CDR3 length: 16 residues. The CDR3 region has the DNA TGTGCCAGCAGTCCGCCGGGACTAGCGGGAGTACGGGGGCAGTTCTTC. Residues: CASSPPGLAGVRGQFF.

This chain uses TRBV19 with TRBJ2-5; 9 bases line up with TRBD2. Germline CDR1 LNHDA, CDR2 SQIVND (reference sequence). V lost 9 bases and J lost 4; bases outside the gene matches: 9. The CDR3 is 14 residues long. As DNA, the CDR3 is TGTGCCAGCTCGTTCGGGACTAGCTCAGAGACCCAGTACTTC. The encoded protein is CASSFGTSSETQYF.

V is TRBV5-6 and J is TRBJ2-5; TRBD1 agrees at 7 bases. J gave up 0 bases and V 5 bases, and 4 bases lay outside the gene matches. Germline values: CDR1 SGHDT, CDR2 YYEEEE. The CDR3 covers 14 residues. CDR3: CASRPTGNQETQYF. CDR3 DNA: TGTGCCAGCAGGCCGACAGGGAACCAAGAGACCCAGTACTTC. Looking up the rest from reference TRBV5-6 and TRBJ2-5 gives the full variable domain: DAGVTQSPTHLIKTRGQQVTLRCSPKSGHDTVSWYQQALGQGPQFIFQYYEEEERQRGNFPDRFSGHQFPNYSSELNVNALLLGDSALYLCASRPTGNQETQYFGPGTRLLVL.

This rearrangement joins TRBV18 to TRBJ1-5, with D unclear. The germline V and J ends were trimmed by 5 bases and 7 bases, with 21 bases remaining between them. Germline lookup yields CDR1 KGHSH and CDR2 LQKENI. The CDR3 length is 16 residues. The CDR3 DNA reads as TGTGCCAGCTCATTAAAAGCTGGTAGCGAGGGACAGCCCCAGCATTTT. Translated, it gives CASSLKAGSEGQPQHF.